This TCR beta chain appears in the sequencing data of a study of response to subunit inactivated influenza vaccine. Study-level findings and limits: Each seasonal influenza vaccination recruits few new T cells, the authors suggested.

CDR1 DFQATT and CDR2 SNEGSKA come from the germline V gene (reference sequence). The CDR3 has 14 residues. Regarding this clonotype: Its target is not known. This sequence may be a read error, since a much larger clone differs from it by one base.

TCRdb re-called the RT-PCR reads with MiXCR, one entry per CDR3 protein. The sample contains 800,000 or so distinct CDR3 sequences, 21% of which appear only once. The V gene is TRBV20-1, the J gene TRBJ1-4, with D hard to call. The sequencing here drew on PBMCs from blood, taken approximately 5 days after vaccination. This clonotype was obtained from a man between 45 and 60 years old who received an inactivated influenza vaccine. CDR3 DNA: TGCAGTGCCCAGAGAACTGCAACTGATGAAAAACTGTTTTTT. Protein: CSAQRTATDEKLFF.